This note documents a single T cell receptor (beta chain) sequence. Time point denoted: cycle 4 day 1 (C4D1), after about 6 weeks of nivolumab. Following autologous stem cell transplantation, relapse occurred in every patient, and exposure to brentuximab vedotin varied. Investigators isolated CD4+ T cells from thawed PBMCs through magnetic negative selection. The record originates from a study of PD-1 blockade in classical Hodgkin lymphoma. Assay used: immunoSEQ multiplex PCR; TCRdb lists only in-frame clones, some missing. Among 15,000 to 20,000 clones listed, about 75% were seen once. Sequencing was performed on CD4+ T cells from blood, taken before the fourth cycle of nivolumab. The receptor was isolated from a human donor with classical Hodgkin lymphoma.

CDR3 DNA: TGCGCCAGCAGCCGTAATCAGGGAGTAGATACGCAGTATTTT. Its translation is CASSRNQGVDTQYF. The chain employs TRBV4-1 and TRBJ2-3, with D possibly called TRBD1 or TRBD2 (5 bases each). Germline V gives CDR1 MGHRA, CDR2 YSYEKL. This CDR3 has 14 residues. The V and J ends lost 4 bases and 5 bases respectively, with 13 bases between them.